This T cell receptor beta chain was identified during a study of T cell responses to AZD1222 COVID-19 vaccine. Study observations and caveats: Spike-specific TCR breadth rose after two AZD1222 doses, and depth rose as well. CD4 TCRs associated with vaccination spanned spike, dominating at 160-218 and 743-854. None of the repertoires were sampled until the peak T cell response had passed. The sample set comprised mostly white British donors with more females, and clonal diversity was possibly underestimated.

On this clone: The antigen remains undetermined.

Clones were sequenced by immunoSEQ multiplex PCR, and TCRdb holds only the in-frame ones, with some missing. The sample has about 180,000 clones, roughly 88% seen once. CDR1 is SGHRS, CDR2 YFSETQ, per germline. The CDR3 is made up of 14 amino acids. Trimming shortened V by 4 bases and J by 5 bases, and 15 bases separated the two germline ends. The origin of this receptor is an adult in good health. This chain uses TRBV5-1 with TRBJ1-1; D might be TRBD1 (5 bases). Sequenced here: peripheral blood, sampled on day 0 of AZD1222 vaccination. The CDR3 DNA reads TGCGCCAGCAGCCCGGGGGTCGGTCGGACTGAAGCTTTCTTT. Its translation is CASSPGVGRTEAFF.